This T cell receptor (beta chain) was identified during a study of blood T cell repertoires in COVID-19. About the research overall: Italy, Spain and the United States were the sources of the convalescent and acute COVID-19 samples.

In the source study's methods: Amplification from reference gene primers served as the basis for estimated nucleated cell counts. The data were produced by immunoSEQ multiplex PCR, yet TCRdb's version contains in-frame clones alone and is incomplete. That table furnishes V, J and clone size, whereas the DNA furnished D and trimming. The sample records 250,000 to 300,000 clones, about 87% being singletons. Trimming pared 4 bases from V and 7 bases from J, leaving 15 bases between. CDR1 and CDR2 (germline): SGDLS, YYNGEE. This CDR3 is 14 amino acids long. The specimen was peripheral blood. The receptor's source is a woman aged 30 to 39 who had recovered from COVID-19. The chain recombines TRBV9 with TRBJ1-3; weak D call: TRBD1 (6 bases). The CDR3 reads CASSLAEGGNTIYF. CDR3 sequence (DNA): TGTGCCAGCAGCCTAGCGGAGGGGGGGAACACCATATATTTT.